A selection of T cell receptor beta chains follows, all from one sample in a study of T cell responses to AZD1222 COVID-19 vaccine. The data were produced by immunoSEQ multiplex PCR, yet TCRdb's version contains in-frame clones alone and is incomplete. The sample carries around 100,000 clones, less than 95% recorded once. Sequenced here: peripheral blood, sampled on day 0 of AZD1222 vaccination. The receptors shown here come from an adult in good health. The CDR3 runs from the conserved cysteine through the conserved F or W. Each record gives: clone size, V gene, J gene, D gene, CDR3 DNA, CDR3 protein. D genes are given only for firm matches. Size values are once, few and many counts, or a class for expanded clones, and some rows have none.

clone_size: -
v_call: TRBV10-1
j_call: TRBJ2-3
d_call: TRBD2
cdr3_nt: TGCGCCAGCACCACCGGACTAGTGCTTAGCACAGATACGCAGTATTTT
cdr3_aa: CASTTGLVLSTDTQYF

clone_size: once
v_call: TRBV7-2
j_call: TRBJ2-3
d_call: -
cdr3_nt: TGTGCCAGCAGCTTAGCGGGGGCAACAGATACGCAGTATTTT
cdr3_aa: CASSLAGATDTQYF

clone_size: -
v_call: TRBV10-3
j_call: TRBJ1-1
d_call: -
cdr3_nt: TGTGCCATCACGGCGGAAATTGTTACTGAAGCTTTCTTT
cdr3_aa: CAITAEIVTEAFF

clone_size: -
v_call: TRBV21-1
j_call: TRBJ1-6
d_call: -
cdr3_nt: TGTGCCAGCAGCAAAGGTGGGGGGTCATCACCCCTCCACTTT
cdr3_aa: CASSKGGGSSPLHF

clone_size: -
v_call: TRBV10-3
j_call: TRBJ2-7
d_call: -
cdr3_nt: TGTGCCATCAGAGTACAGGGCAAGGGCTACGAGCAGTACTTC
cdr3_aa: CAIRVQGKGYEQYF

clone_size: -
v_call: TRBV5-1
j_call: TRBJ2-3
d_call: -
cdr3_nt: TGCGCCAGCAGCTTGGAAGGCACAGATACGCAGTATTTT
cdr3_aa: CASSLEGTDTQYF

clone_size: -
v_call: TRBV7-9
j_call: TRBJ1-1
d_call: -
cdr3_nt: TGTGCCAGCAGCTTAGGCGGAGGGAGGGCTGAAGCTTTCTTT
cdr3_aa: CASSLGGGRAEAFF

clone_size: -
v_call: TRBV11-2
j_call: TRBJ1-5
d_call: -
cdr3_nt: TGTGCCAGCAGCCCTGCTCTTAGCAATCAGCCCCAGCATTTT
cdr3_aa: CASSPALSNQPQHF

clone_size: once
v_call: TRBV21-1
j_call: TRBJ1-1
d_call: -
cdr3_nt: TGTGCCAGCAGCAAAGGGAAAGGGAGGAGCACTGAAGCTTTCTTT
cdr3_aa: CASSKGKGRSTEAFF

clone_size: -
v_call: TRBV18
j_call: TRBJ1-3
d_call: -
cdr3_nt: TGTGCCAGCTCAACAGGGACTAGCTCTGGAAACACCATATATTTT
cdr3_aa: CASSTGTSSGNTIYF

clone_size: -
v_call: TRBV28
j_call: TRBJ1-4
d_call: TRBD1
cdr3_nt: TGTGCCAGCAGTCCGCTCTCCGGACAGGGGGAAACTAATGAAAAACTGTTTTTT
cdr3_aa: CASSPLSGQGETNEKLFF

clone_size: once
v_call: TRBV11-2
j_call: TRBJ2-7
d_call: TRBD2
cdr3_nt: TGTGCCAGCAGCTCAGAAGCGGGGGTACCGGGTTACGAGCAGTACTTC
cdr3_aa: CASSSEAGVPGYEQYF

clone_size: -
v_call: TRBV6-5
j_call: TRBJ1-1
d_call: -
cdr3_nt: TGTGCCAGCAGTTACGGGGCCGGGCGGGCTGAAGCTTTCTTT
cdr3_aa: CASSYGAGRAEAFF

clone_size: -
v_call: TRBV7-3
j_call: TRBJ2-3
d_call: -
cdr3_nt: TGTGCCAGCAGCCCTGGGACTGCTAGCACAGATACGCAGTATTTT
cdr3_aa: CASSPGTASTDTQYF

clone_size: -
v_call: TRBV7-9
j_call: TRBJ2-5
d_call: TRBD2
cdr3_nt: TGTGCCAGCAGCTTAGGCGGGGGTTTGGGAGAGACCCAGTACTTC
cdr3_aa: CASSLGGGLGETQYF

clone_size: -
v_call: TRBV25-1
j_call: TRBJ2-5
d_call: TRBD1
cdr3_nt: TGTGCCAGCTTGGGGGGACAGGGGTCTGAGACCCAGTACTTC
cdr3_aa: CASLGGQGSETQYF

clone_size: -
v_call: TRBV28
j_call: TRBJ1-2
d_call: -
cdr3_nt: TGTGCCAGCGGGGTCCTATCTGGCTACACCTTC
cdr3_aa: CASGVLSGYTF

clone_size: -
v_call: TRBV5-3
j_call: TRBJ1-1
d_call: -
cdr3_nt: TGTGCCCGCCCCATGAGTCCCCACACTGAAGCTTTCTTT
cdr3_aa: CARPMSPHTEAFF

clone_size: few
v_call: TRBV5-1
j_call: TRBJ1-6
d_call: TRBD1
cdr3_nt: TGCGCCAGCAGCTTGATTTACAGGGGGCCTAATTCACCCCTCCACTTT
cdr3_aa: CASSLIYRGPNSPLHF

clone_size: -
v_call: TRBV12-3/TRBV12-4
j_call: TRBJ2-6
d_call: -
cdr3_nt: TGTGCCAGCAGTTATCAGGCCAACGTCCTGACTTTC
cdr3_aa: CASSYQANVLTF

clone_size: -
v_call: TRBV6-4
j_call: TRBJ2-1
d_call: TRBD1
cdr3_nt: TGTGCCAGCAGTGACTCTGCAGGGGGCAATGAGCAGTTCTTC
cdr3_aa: CASSDSAGGNEQFF

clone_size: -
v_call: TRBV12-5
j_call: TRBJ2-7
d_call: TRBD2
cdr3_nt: TGTGCTAGTGCCGAGGGAGGACTAGCCTACGAGCAGTACTTC
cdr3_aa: CASAEGGLAYEQYF

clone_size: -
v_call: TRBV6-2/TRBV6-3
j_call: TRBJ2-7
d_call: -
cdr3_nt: TGTGCCAGCAGTTACTTAGAGTACTACGAGCAGTACTTC
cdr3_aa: CASSYLEYYEQYF

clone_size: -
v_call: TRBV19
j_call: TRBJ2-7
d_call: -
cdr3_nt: TGTGCCAGCACACCTCAGGGGCAGTTACGAGAACAGTACTTC
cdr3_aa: CASTPQGQLREQYF

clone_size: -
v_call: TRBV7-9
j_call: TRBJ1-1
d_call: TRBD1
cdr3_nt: TGTGCCAGCAGCCATCAACGACTCCGACAGGGGGCGAACACTGAAGCTTTCTTT
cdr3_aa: CASSHQRLRQGANTEAFF

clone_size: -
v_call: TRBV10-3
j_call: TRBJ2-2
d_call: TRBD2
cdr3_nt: TGTGCCATCAGCTCGGGACTAGCGGGGGCGGCCGGGGAGCTGTTTTTT
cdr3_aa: CAISSGLAGAAGELFF

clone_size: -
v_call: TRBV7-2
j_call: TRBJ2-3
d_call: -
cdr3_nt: TGTGCCAGCAGCTTAGTGAGTCCCTTGGGAGAGGGCACAGATACGCAGTATTTT
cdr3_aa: CASSLVSPLGEGTDTQYF

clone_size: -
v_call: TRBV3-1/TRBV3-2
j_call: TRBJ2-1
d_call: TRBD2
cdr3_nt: TGTGCCAGCAGCCGGGGGACTAGCGGGGGAGCTTACAATGAGCAGTTCTTC
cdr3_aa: CASSRGTSGGAYNEQFF

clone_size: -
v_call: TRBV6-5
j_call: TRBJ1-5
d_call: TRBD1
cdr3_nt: TGTGCCAGCAGTTACTCGGGGCAGGGGGGTCAGCCCCAGCATTTT
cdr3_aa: CASSYSGQGGQPQHF

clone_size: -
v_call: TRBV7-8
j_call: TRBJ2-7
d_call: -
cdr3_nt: TGTGCCAGCAGCTTAGACAGCTCCTACGAGCAGTACTTC
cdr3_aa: CASSLDSSYEQYF

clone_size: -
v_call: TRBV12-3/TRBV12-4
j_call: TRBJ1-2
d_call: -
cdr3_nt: TGTGCCAGCAGTTTTGGCAGGGACTATGGCTACACCTTC
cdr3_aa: CASSFGRDYGYTF

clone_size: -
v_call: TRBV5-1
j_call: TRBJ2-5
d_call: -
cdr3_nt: TGCGCCAGCAGCGGGCCGGGACAACAAGAGACCCAGTACTTC
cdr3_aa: CASSGPGQQETQYF

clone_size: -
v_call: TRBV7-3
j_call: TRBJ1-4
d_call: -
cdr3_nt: TGTGCCAGCAGCATTGACAGAGATGAAAAACTGTTTTTT
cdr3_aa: CASSIDRDEKLFF

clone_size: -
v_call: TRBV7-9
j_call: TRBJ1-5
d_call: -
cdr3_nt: TGTGCCAGCAGCTTAATGGGGTTCAATCAGCCCCAGCATTTT
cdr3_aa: CASSLMGFNQPQHF

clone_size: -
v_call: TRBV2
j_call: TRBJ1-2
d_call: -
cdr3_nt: TGTGCCAGCAGTGACGGGGGAGACTATGGCTACACCTTC
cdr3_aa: CASSDGGDYGYTF

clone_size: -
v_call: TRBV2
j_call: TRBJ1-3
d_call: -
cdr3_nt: TGTGCCAGCAGTGTTGGGGCAGGGCGAGGAAACACCATATATTTT
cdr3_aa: CASSVGAGRGNTIYF

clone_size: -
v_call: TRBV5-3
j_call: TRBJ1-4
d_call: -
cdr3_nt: TGTGCCAGAAGCTTCAATGAAGGGAAGTGGGCTAATGAAAAACTGTTTTTT
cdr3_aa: CARSFNEGKWANEKLFF

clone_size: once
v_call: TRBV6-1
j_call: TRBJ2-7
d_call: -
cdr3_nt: TGTGCCAGCAGTGAGGGAGGGGGCAGCCTGTACGAGCAGTACTTC
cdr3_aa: CASSEGGGSLYEQYF

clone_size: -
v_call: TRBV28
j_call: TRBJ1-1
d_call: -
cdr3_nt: TGTGCCAGCAACCCCCACGGGCGAGGGAACACTGAAGCTTTCTTT
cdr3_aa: CASNPHGRGNTEAFF

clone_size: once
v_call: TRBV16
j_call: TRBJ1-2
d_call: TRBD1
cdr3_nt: TGTGCCAGCAGCCAATATCCAGGGGGCTATGGCTACACCTTC
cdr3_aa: CASSQYPGGYGYTF

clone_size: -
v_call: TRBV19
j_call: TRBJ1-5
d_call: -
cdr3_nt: TGTGCCAGTTCCCACTGGGCGGTCAATCAGCCCCAGCATTTT
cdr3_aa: CASSHWAVNQPQHF

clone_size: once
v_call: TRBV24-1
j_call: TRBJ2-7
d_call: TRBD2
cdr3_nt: TGTGCCACCAGTGACTCGACTAGCGGGGGAGAAAAGTACTTC
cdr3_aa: CATSDSTSGGEKYF

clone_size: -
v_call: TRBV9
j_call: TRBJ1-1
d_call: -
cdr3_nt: TGTGCCAGCAGCGTAGGCGGAGGGGCCTCAGCTGAAGCTTTCTTT
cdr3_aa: CASSVGGGASAEAFF

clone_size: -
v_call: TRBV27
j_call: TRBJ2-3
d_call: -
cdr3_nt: TGTGCCAGCAGTACTCGACAGGGCACAGATACGCAGTATTTT
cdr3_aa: CASSTRQGTDTQYF

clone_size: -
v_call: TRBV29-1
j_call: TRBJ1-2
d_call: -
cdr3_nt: TGCAGCGTGGAGACAGGAGCCTATGGCTACACCTTC
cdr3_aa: CSVETGAYGYTF

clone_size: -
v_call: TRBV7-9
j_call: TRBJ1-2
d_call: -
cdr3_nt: TGTGCCAGCAGCAAACTGTCCAGGCCGGACTATGGCTACACCTTC
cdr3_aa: CASSKLSRPDYGYTF

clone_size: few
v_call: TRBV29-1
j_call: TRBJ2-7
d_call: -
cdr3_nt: TGCAGCGTCGTAAAACAGGGTCCCTACGAGCAGTACTTC
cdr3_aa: CSVVKQGPYEQYF

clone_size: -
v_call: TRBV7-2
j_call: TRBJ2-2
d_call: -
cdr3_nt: TGTGCCAGCAGCCATTGGCGGCCAACCCTGTCCTTGATGGCCGGGGAGCTGTTTTTT
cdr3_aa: CASSHWRPTLSLMAGELFF

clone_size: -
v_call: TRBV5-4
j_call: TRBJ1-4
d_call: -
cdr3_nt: TGTGCCAGCAGCTTGGCGGGATGGGGTGAAAAACTGTTTTTT
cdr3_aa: CASSLAGWGEKLFF

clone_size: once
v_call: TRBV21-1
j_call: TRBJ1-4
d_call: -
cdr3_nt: TGTGCCAGTGTAAATCTTTCCGGGACAGGAGGAAAACTGTTTTTT
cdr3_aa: CASVNLSGTGGKLFF

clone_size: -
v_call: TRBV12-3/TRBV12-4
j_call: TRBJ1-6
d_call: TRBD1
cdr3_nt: TGTGCCAGCAGGTGGGACAGCGATTCACCCCTCCACTTT
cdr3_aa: CASRWDSDSPLHF

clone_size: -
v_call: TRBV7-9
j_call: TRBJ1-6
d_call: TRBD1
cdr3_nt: TGTGCCAGCAGCTTTACAGGGGATAATTCACCCCTCCACTTT
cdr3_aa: CASSFTGDNSPLHF

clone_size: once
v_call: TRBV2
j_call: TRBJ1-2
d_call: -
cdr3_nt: TGTGCCAGCAGTGGGGACCGAACGGATGGCTACACCTTC
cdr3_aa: CASSGDRTDGYTF

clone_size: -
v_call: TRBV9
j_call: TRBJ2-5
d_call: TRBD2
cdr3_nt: TGTGCCAGCAGCCTCTCTTCTAGCGGGGGGGGCACCCAGTACTTC
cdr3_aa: CASSLSSSGGGTQYF

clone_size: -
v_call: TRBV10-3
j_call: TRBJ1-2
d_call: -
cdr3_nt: TGTGCCATCAGTGAGTCACAGGGCCCTAATGGCTACACCTTC
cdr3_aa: CAISESQGPNGYTF

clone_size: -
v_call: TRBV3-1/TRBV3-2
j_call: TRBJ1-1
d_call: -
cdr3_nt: TGTGCCAGCAGTAACACTGGGACTGAAGCTTTCTTT
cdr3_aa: CASSNTGTEAFF

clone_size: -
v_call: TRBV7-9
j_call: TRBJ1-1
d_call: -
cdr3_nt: TGTGCCAGCAGCTTAGGATGGCCCATGAACACTGAAGCTTTCTTT
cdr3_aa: CASSLGWPMNTEAFF

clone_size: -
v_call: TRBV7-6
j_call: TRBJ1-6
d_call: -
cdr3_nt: TGTGCCAGCAGCAAAAACCCCCGGGGGCAGGGTAATTCACCCCTCCACTTT
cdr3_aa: CASSKNPRGQGNSPLHF

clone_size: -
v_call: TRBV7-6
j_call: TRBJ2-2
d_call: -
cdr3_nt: TGTGCCAGCAGCTCACCCGGGGAGGCCGGGGAGCTGTTTTTT
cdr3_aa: CASSSPGEAGELFF